This record looks at one TCR beta chain sequence and its context. This specimen belongs to a study of blood T cell repertoires in COVID-19. Study-wide background: Samples taken during acute and convalescent COVID-19 were collected in the United States, Italy and Spain. PBMCs, B-cell-depleted T cells, or T cells were the source of the cDNA or gDNA that made up the material.

Produced via immunoSEQ multiplex PCR; TCRdb's table is partial and in-frame only. The sample consists of roughly 290,000 clones, approximately 85% of them appearing once. V was pared by 3 bases and J by 5 bases, with 10 bases between. CDR1 is GTSNPN and CDR2 is SVGIG in the germline V gene (reference sequence). This CDR3 spans 13 amino acids. Individuals aged about 18 to 100 years were recruited from about two dozen US areas. Participant reports of clinical history set cohort assignment. Sequenced sample: PBMCs or T cells enriched from blood (not recorded which). The V and J genes are TRBV30 and TRBJ1-4; D unclear. This TCR was recovered from a man aged 25-45 years who had recovered from COVID-19. The CDR3 loop is CAWSPNLNEKLFF. CDR3 nucleotides: TGTGCCTGGAGCCCTAACCTGAATGAAAAACTGTTTTTT. The full variable domain, completed using reference TRBV30 and TRBJ1-4, is SQTIHQWPATLVQPVGSPLSLECTVEGTSNPNLYWYRQAAGRGLQLLFYSVGIGQISSEVPQNLSASRPQDRQFILSSKKLLLSDSGFYLCAWSPNLNEKLFFGSGTQLSVL.